The 15 T cell receptor beta chains below were found in one sample sequenced in a study of OX40 agonist ivuxolimab in advanced cancers. TCRdb keeps only in-frame clones here, not all; method: immunoSEQ multiplex PCR. The table has more than 85,000 clones, 90% seen once. The sequencing here drew on CD4+ or CD8+ T cells sorted from blood, taken in a trial of the OX40 agonist ivuxolimab. These receptors were obtained from an adult with an advanced solid tumor such as melanoma, head and neck, liver or kidney cancer.

Remarks on this clone: Other nucleotide sequences from this sample produce the same CDR3. The chain combines TRBV5-1 with TRBJ2-5; perhaps TRBD1 as D (5 bases). CDR3 length: 14 amino acids. V shed 0 bases and J shed 5 bases, with 11 bases lying between them. Per germline, CDR1 SGHRS and CDR2 YFSETQ. The CDR3 protein is CASSLVAGKETQYF. CDR3 in DNA: TGCGCCAGCAGCTTGGTGGCAGGGAAGGAGACCCAGTACTTC.

This chain joins TRBV19 and TRBJ1-1; maybe TRBD1 (6 bases). Deletions cut 7 bases from V and 3 bases from J, with 21 bases between. Germline CDR1 is LNHDA and CDR2 is SQIVND (reference sequence). This CDR3 is 16 amino acids long. CDR3 in amino acids: CASINRRGKDHTEAFF. The CDR3 bases are TGTGCCAGTATCAATCGGAGGGGGAAAGATCACACTGAAGCTTTCTTT.

CDR3 coding DNA: TGTGCCAGCAGTGAAAGGGGACAGGAGCAGTACTTC. Translated, it gives CASSERGQEQYF. The chain joins TRBV6-1 to TRBJ2-7, with 7 bases identical to TRBD1. The CDR3 consists of 12 residues. Unmatched junction bases numbered 2, after V lost 2 bases and J lost 7 bases. CDR1 and CDR2 (germline): MNHNS, SASEGT.

The V call is TRBV5-1, the J call TRBJ2-3; 9 bases are shared with TRBD2. Trimming at V came to 7 bases and at J to 6 bases, leaving 12 bases not matched to a gene. Per germline, CDR1 SGHRS and CDR2 YFSETQ. The CDR3 length is 15 residues. As DNA, the CDR3 is TGCGCCAGCGGGGCGGGACTAGCATTCGCGGATACGCAGTATTTT. It yields the protein CASGAGLAFADTQYF. Drawing the rest from reference TRBV5-1 and TRBJ2-3, the complete variable domain is KAGVTQTPRYLIKTRGQQVTLSCSPISGHRSVSWYQQTPGQGLQFLFEYFSETQRNKGNFPGRFSGRQFSNSRSEMNVSTLELGDSALYLCASGAGLAFADTQYFGPGTRLTVL.

The V call is TRBV11-2, the J call TRBJ2-1; 7 positions agree with TRBD2. There are 15 residues in the CDR3. J was trimmed by 15 bases and V by 1 base; bases with no gene match: 15. The germline gives CDR1 SGHAT, CDR2 FQNNGV. The CDR3 bases are TGTGCCAGCAGCTTAGGAGGCCGGGACTATGTCGTCCCGTTCTTC. Residues: CASSLGGRDYVVPFF.

The genes are TRBV29-1 and TRBJ1-2; D possibly corresponds to TRBD1 (5 bases). The ends were cut back, 6 bases at V and 4 bases at J, with 15 bases in the middle. CDR3 size: 13 residues. Per the germline V gene, CDR1 is SQVTM and CDR2 is ANQGSEA. The DNA of the CDR3 is TGCAGCGTCCGACGGGACGGTCCCTATGGCTACACCTTC. This codes for CSVRRDGPYGYTF.

The V call is TRBV5-4, the J call TRBJ2-7; no clear D gene. V was clipped by 0 bases and J by 0 bases, with 7 bases between them. The length of the CDR3 is 14 residues. The germline V gene encodes CDR1 SGHNT and CDR2 YYREEE (reference sequence). The CDR3 here is CASSLDPGSYEQYF. CDR3 nucleotides: TGTGCCAGCAGCTTGGATCCAGGCTCCTACGAGCAGTACTTC.

The CDR3 spells CASSQDRDRGDTGELFF. The CDR3 DNA reads as TGCGCCAGCAGCCAAGATCGTGACAGGGGTGATACCGGGGAGCTGTTTTTT. The rearrangement uses TRBV4-1 and TRBJ2-2; TRBD1 matches 8 bases. J gave up 5 bases and V 0 bases, and 8 bases lay outside the gene matches. CDR1 and CDR2 (germline): MGHRA, YSYEKL. The CDR3 extends over 17 amino acids.

On this clone itself: This sample includes further DNA sequences coding for the same CDR3. This rearrangement joins TRBV6-5 to TRBJ2-3, with 11 positions matching TRBD2. The CDR3 loop spans 15 amino acids. Germline CDR1 reads MNHEY; CDR2 reads SVGAGI. V was pared by 5 bases and J by 6 bases, with 7 bases of the junction left unmatched. Here the CDR3 reads CASSLAGGPLDTQYF. The CDR3 bases are TGTGCCAGCAGTCTAGCGGGAGGCCCCCTCGATACGCAGTATTTT.

With respect to this clone: This sample also contains other DNA sequences that code for the same CDR3. This sequence joins TRBV28 and TRBJ1-2; no firm D call. From germline, CDR1 is MDHEN and CDR2 SYDVKM. Trimming took off 2 bases at V and 2 bases at J, with 6 bases between the two ends. CDR3 length: 13 amino acids. CDR3 DNA: TGTGCCAGCAGTTTAGGAGGGAACTATGGCTACACCTTC. Translating gives CASSLGGNYGYTF.

This clone was seen a handful of times. V is TRBV28 and J is TRBJ1-1; D possibly corresponds to TRBD1 (6 bases). The germline V gene has CDR1 MDHEN and CDR2 SYDVKM. The CDR3 contains 15 residues. Between the trimmed V and J ends, which lost 7 bases and 7 bases, there was a span of 22 bases. The CDR3 bases are TGTGCCAGCATCCCTTGGGGGCAGGGGATCAATGAAGCTTTCTTT. Its protein product is CASIPWGQGINEAFF.

This rearrangement joins TRBV9 to TRBJ2-5, with 7 bases matching TRBD1. This CDR3 spans 15 amino acids. With 3 bases clipped from V and 2 bases from J, the junction kept 7 bases outside the gene matches. Per the germline V gene, CDR1 is SGDLS and CDR2 is YYNGEE. CDR3 in amino acids: CASSEGPGQQETQYF. The CDR3, as DNA: TGTGCCAGCAGCGAAGGCCCGGGACAGCAAGAGACCCAGTACTTC. Drawing the rest from reference TRBV9 and TRBJ2-5, the complete variable domain is DSGVTQTPKHLITATGQRVTLRCSPRSGDLSVYWYQQSLDQGLQFLIQYYNGEERAKGNILERFSAQQFPDLHSELNLSSLELGDSALYFCASSEGPGQQETQYFGPGTRLLVL.

The chain is built from TRBV7-8 and TRBJ2-2; a weak D match, TRBD2 (5 bases). The germline gives CDR1 SGHVS, CDR2 FQNEAQ. The CDR3 runs to 15 residues. Trimming pared 1 base from V and 3 bases from J, leaving 9 bases between. CDR3 DNA: TGTGCCAGCAGCTTAGGGACTGCCCACACCGGGGAGCTGTTTTTT. Its protein is CASSLGTAHTGELFF.

This clone was counted only a few times. The gene calls are TRBV30 and TRBJ1-1; 7 nucleotides line up with TRBD1. V was pared by 4 bases and J by 5 bases, with 4 bases of the junction left unmatched. Germline values: CDR1 GTSNPN, CDR2 SVGIG (reference sequence). The CDR3 has 12 residues. The CDR3 loop reads CAWNRGGTEAFF. DNA of the CDR3: TGTGCCTGGAACAGGGGTGGAACTGAAGCTTTCTTT.

The chain recombines TRBV19 with TRBJ2-1, with D perhaps matching TRBD2 (5 bases). Looked up from germline, CDR1 is LNHDA and CDR2 is SQIVND (reference sequence). The CDR3 spans 13 residues. Trimming took off 9 bases at V and 6 bases at J, with 15 bases between the two ends. The CDR3 DNA sequence: TGTGCCAGCCGCGGGCTAGTCAGCAATGAGCAGTTCTTC. Encoded protein: CASRGLVSNEQFF.